These T cell receptor beta chains were read from a single sample in a study of radiotherapy plus CTLA-4 blockade in lung cancer. This table comes from immunoSEQ multiplex PCR, and its TCRdb copy is limited to in-frame clones, with some not included. Among 80,000 or so clones listed, 84% were seen once. Sequenced material: peripheral blood, taken from a patient treated with radiotherapy plus ipilimumab. These receptors were obtained from a human donor with non-small cell lung cancer who had stable disease on radiotherapy plus ipilimumab. Both conserved end residues are part of each CDR3. The D gene is left open where the match is weak. Only part of the rows carry a size: once, few, many, or a class if the clone is expanded.

J | V | D | size | DNA | CDR3
TRBJ2-1 | TRBV11-2 | TRBD1 | - | TGTGCCAACAGCTTAGCCGGGACAGGGGTCTACAATGAGCAGTTCTTC | CANSLAGTGVYNEQFF
TRBJ1-6 | TRBV10-3 | - | once | TGTGCCATCAGTGGCTCAGGGAATTCACCCCTCCACTTT | CAISGSGNSPLHF
TRBJ2-7 | TRBV28 | - | - | TGTGCCAGCAGTTTATCTTGGCAGGCTGCCTACGAGCAGTACTTC | CASSLSWQAAYEQYF
TRBJ2-7 | TRBV7-6 | TRBD2 | - | TGTGCCAGCAGCTCCGGGACTAGCGGTGCCTACGAGCAGTACTTC | CASSSGTSGAYEQYF
TRBJ2-5 | TRBV7-9 | - | - | TGTGCCAGCAGCTTAGTCGGGCTTCCTGGGGAGACCCAGTACTTC | CASSLVGLPGETQYF
TRBJ2-3 | TRBV28 | - | - | TGTGCCAGCAGTTTCCACCGGGGGCCCAGAGATACGCAGTATTTT | CASSFHRGPRDTQYF
TRBJ1-5 | TRBV28 | - | - | TGTGCCAGCAGCTCCCTGAGGGGATATCAGCCCCAGCATTTT | CASSSLRGYQPQHF
TRBJ1-1 | TRBV7-2 | - | - | TGTGCCAGCAGCTTAGGCCCCGTAAGGCACACTGAAGCTTTCTTT | CASSLGPVRHTEAFF
TRBJ2-3 | TRBV7-9 | TRBD1 | - | TGTGCCAGCAGGAGACAGGGGGGCCCAGATACGCAGTATTTT | CASRRQGGPDTQYF
TRBJ1-2 | TRBV5-4 | - | once | TGTGCCAGCAGCTTGGAACTAAACTATGGCTACACCTTC | CASSLELNYGYTF
TRBJ2-2 | TRBV10-3 | TRBD2 | - | TGTGCCATCAGCGGGGGGGGCACCGGGGAGCTGTTTTTT | CAISGGGTGELFF
TRBJ1-5 | TRBV5-4 | - | once | TGTGCCAGCAGCGAGTTGGGGGGGAGTCAGCCCCAGCATTTT | CASSELGGSQPQHF
TRBJ1-5 | TRBV10-3 | - | - | TGTGCCATCAACTCGGGCGGTAGCAATCAGCCCCAGCATTTT | CAINSGGSNQPQHF
TRBJ2-7 | TRBV20-1 | - | - | TGCAGTGCTGGGAGGAACGAGCAGTACTTC | CSAGRNEQYF
TRBJ1-1 | TRBV6-4 | - | - | TGTGCCAGCAGTTCCGGTACTAGGGACGGAAAAGCTTTCTTT | CASSSGTRDGKAFF
TRBJ1-1 | TRBV5-4 | - | - | TGTGCCAGCAGCCACAAAGGAGGGGACACTGAAGCTTTCTTT | CASSHKGGDTEAFF
TRBJ2-1 | TRBV11-1 | TRBD1 | - | TGTGCCAGCAGCTTACGGTTAACGCGACAGGGGTCGAATGAGCAGTTCTTC | CASSLRLTRQGSNEQFF
TRBJ2-3 | TRBV2 | - | - | TGTGCCAGCAGTGAATGGGACCCCTCGCGGGCCACAGATACGCAGTATTTT | CASSEWDPSRATDTQYF
TRBJ1-2 | TRBV6-1 | TRBD1 | - | TGTGCCAGCAGTGCGACAGGGTTAGGCTACACCTTC | CASSATGLGYTF
TRBJ2-2 | TRBV13 | - | - | TGTGCCAGCAGCTGGAGCCGCACCGGGGAGCTGTTTTTT | CASSWSRTGELFF
TRBJ1-4 | TRBV9 | TRBD1 | - | TGTGCCAGCAGCGGGGGACAGTCACCCGAAAAACTGTTTTTT | CASSGGQSPEKLFF
TRBJ1-6 | TRBV6-5 | - | few | TGTGCCAGCAGTTACCAGACACCCGATAATTCACCCCTCCACTTT | CASSYQTPDNSPLHF
TRBJ1-1 | TRBV7-8 | - | - | TGTGCCAGCAGCTTAGCGGGTGGGGCAGGGACTGAAGCTTTCTTT | CASSLAGGAGTEAFF
TRBJ2-2 | TRBV5-8 | - | - | TGTGCCAGCAGCCGGACTTACACCGGGGAGCTGTTTTTT | CASSRTYTGELFF
TRBJ2-7 | TRBV7-2 | - | - | TGTGCCAGCAGCACCACCGACTACGAGCAGTACTTC | CASSTTDYEQYF
TRBJ2-7 | TRBV9 | - | - | TGTGCCAGCAGCCCTAGGACTAACTCCTACGAGCAGTACTTC | CASSPRTNSYEQYF
TRBJ2-1 | TRBV19 | - | - | TGTGCCAGTAGTTATGCAGGACAGTCTTACAATGAGCAGTTCTTC | CASSYAGQSYNEQFF
TRBJ2-1 | TRBV7-3 | - | - | TGTGCCAGCAGTTTATCAGGTGCCTCCTACAATGAGCAGTTCTTC | CASSLSGASYNEQFF
TRBJ2-4 | TRBV18 | TRBD2 | - | TGTGCCAGCTCACCCACTAGCGGGAGGACCAAAAACATTCAGTACTTC | CASSPTSGRTKNIQYF
TRBJ2-1 | TRBV7-2 | TRBD1 | - | TGTGCCAGCAGCTTAGTATCCGGGACAGGGTCGAATGAGCAGTTCTTC | CASSLVSGTGSNEQFF